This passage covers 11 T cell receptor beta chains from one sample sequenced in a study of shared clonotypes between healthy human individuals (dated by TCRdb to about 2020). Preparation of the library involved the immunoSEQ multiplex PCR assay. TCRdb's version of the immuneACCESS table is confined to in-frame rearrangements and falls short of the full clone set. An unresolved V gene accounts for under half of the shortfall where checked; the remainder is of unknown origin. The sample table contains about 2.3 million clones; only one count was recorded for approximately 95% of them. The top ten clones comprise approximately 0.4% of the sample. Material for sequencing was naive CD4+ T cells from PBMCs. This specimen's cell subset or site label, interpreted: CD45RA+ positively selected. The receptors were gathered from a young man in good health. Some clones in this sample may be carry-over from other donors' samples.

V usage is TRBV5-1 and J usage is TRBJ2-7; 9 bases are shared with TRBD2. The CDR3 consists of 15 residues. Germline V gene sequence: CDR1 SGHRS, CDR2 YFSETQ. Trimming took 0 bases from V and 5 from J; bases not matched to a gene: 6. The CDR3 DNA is TGCGCCAGCAGCTTGGTACTAGCGGGTTACCACGAGCAGTACTTC. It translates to CASSLVLAGYHEQYF. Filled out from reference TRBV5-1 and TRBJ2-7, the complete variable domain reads KAGVTQTPRYLIKTRGQQVTLSCSPISGHRSVSWYQQTPGQGLQFLFEYFSETQRNKGNFPGRFSGRQFSNSRSEMNVSTLELGDSALYLCASSLVLAGYHEQYFGPGTRLTVT.

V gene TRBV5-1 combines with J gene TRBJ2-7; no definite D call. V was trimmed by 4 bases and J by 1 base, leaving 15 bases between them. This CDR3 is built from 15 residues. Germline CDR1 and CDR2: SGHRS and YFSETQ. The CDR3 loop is CASSHASHPSYEQYF. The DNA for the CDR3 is TGCGCCAGCAGCCACGCGTCCCATCCTTCCTACGAGCAGTACTTC.

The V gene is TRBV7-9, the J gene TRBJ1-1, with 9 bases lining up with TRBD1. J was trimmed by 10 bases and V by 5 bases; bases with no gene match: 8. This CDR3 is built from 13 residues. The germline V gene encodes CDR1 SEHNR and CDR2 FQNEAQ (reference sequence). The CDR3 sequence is CASSREGGQGAFF. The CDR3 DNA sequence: TGTGCCAGCAGCCGCGAGGGGGGACAGGGAGCTTTCTTT.

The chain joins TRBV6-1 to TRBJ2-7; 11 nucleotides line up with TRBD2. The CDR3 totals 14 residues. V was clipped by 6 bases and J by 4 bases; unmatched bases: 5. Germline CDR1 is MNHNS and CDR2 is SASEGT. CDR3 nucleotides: TGTGCCAGCAGAGGGCGGACTAGCGGGTACGAGCAGTACTTC. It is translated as CASRGRTSGYEQYF.

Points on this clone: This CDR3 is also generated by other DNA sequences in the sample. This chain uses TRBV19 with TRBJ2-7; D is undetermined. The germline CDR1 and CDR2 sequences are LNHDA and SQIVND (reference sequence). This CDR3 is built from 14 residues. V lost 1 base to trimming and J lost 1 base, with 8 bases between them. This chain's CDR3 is CASSIGGLSYEQYF. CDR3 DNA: TGTGCCAGTAGTATAGGAGGCCTTTCCTACGAGCAGTACTTC.

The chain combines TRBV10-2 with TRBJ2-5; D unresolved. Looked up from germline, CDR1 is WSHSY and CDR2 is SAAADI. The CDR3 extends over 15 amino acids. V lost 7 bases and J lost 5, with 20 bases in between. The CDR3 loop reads CASTLSFGPWETQYF. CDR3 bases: TGCGCCAGCACCCTTAGTTTCGGGCCCTGGGAGACCCAGTACTTC.

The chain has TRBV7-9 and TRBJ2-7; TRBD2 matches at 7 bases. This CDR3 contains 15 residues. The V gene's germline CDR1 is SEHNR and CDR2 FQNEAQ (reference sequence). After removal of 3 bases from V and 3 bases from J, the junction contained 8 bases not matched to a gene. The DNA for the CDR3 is TGTGCCAGCAGCTTTAATCGCGCTAGCGGCTACGAGCAGTACTTC. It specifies CASSFNRASGYEQYF.

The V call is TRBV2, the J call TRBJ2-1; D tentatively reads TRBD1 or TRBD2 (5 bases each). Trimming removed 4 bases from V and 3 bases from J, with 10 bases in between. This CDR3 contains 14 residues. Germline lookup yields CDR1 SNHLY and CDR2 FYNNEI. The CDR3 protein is CASSGGRFYNEQFF. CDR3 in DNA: TGTGCCAGCAGTGGGGGGAGATTCTACAATGAGCAGTTCTTC. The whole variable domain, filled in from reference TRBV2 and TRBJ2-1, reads EPEVTQTPSHQVTQMGQEVILRCVPISNHLYFYWYRQILGQKVEFLVSFYNNEISEKSEIFDDQFSVERPDGSNFTLKIRSTKLEDSAMYFCASSGGRFYNEQFFGPGTRLTVL.

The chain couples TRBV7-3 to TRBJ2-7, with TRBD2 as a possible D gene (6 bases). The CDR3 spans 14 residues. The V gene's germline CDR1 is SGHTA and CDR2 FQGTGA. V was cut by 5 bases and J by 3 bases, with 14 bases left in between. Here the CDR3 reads CASSLGGVGYEQYF. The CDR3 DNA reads TGTGCCAGCAGCCTTGGAGGGGTAGGCTACGAGCAGTACTTC.

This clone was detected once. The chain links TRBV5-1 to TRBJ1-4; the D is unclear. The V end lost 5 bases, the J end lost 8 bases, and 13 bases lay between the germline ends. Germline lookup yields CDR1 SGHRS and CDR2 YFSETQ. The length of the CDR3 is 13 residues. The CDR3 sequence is CASRSGIGEKLFF. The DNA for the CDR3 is TGCGCCAGCAGGAGCGGAATCGGCGAAAAACTGTTTTTT.

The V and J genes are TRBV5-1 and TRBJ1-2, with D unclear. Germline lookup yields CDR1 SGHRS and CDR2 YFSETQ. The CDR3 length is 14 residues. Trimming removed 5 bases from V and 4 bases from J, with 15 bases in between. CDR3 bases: TGCGCCAGCAGGAAAAATGGGGAACTCTATGGCTACACCTTC. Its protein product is CASRKNGELYGYTF.